This TCR beta chain stems from a study of T cell responses to AZD1222 COVID-19 vaccine. Between the trimmed V and J ends, which lost 1 base and 5 bases, there was a span of 14 bases. This CDR3 has 16 amino acids. Germline V gene sequence: CDR1 MNHNS, CDR2 SASEGT. Study conclusions and caveats: After two AZD1222 doses, spike-specific TCR breadth and depth rose versus day 0.

As for this clone: The antigen remains undetermined.

TCRdb's copy holds only in-frame clones and misses some; the assay was immunoSEQ multiplex PCR. The sample's table shows about 140,000 clones. The sequencing sample was made of peripheral blood. This TCR was recovered from an adult in good health. The genes are TRBV6-1 and TRBJ1-4, with a possible D match to TRBD1 (6 bases). CDR3 bases: TGTGCCAGCAGTGAAGAGGCGGGAACAGGGAATGAAAAACTGTTTTTT. Amino acids: CASSEEAGTGNEKLFF.